This record concerns one T cell receptor beta chain sequence. V trimming: 0 bases; J trimming: 4 bases; junction bases outside the gene matches: 2. The CDR3 loop spans 15 amino acids. Germline CDR1 is SGHDT and CDR2 is YYEEEE. The source of the sample is a study of blood T cell repertoires in COVID-19. Turning to the study itself: Italy, Spain and the United States were the sources of the convalescent and acute COVID-19 samples.

In the authors' workflow: Reference gene primer amplification yielded estimated nucleated cell counts. The assay was immunoSEQ multiplex PCR, and TCRdb's table has in-frame clones only and misses some. The V and J calls and clone size are taken from that table; D and trimming were inferred from the DNA. In the table there are 140,000 to 150,000 clones, 80% to 90% of which are singletons. The chain employs TRBV5-6 and TRBJ1-4, with TRBD1 matching over 8 bases. This clonotype originated in a man between 60 and 70 years old with active or convalescent COVID-19. The sample was peripheral blood. The CDR3 is CASSLAGQVNEKLFF. In DNA, the CDR3 is TGTGCCAGCAGCTTGGCGGGACAGGTTAATGAAAAACTGTTTTTT. The complete variable domain, with remaining parts taken from reference TRBV5-6 and TRBJ1-4, reads DAGVTQSPTHLIKTRGQQVTLRCSPKSGHDTVSWYQQALGQGPQFIFQYYEEEERQRGNFPDRFSGHQFPNYSSELNVNALLLGDSALYLCASSLAGQVNEKLFFGSGTQLSVL.